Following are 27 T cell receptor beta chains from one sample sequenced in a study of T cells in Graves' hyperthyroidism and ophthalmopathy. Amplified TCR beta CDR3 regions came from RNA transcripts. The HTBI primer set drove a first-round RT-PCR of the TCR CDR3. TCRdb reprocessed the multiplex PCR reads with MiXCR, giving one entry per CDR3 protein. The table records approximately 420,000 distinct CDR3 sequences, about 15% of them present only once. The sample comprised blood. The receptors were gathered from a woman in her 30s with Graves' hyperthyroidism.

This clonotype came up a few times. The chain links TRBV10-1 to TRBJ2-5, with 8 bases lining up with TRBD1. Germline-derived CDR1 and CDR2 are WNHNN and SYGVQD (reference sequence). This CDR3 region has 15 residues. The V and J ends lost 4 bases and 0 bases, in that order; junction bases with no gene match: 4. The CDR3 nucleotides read TGCGCCAGCAGTGCCGACAGGGGCTACCAAGAGACCCAGTACTTC. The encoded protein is CASSADRGYQETQYF.

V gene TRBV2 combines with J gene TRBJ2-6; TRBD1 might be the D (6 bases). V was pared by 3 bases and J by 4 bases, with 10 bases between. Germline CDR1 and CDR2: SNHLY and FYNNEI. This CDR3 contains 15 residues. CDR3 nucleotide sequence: TGTGCCAGCAGTGAGAGGGGGTACGGGGCCAACGTCCTGACTTTC. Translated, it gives CASSERGYGANVLTF.

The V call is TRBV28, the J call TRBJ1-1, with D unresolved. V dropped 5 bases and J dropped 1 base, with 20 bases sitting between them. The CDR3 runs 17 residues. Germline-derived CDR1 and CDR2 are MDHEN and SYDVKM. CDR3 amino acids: CASSPVSVRRGNTEAFF. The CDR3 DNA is TGTGCCAGCAGTCCCGTGTCTGTCCGCCGAGGGAACACTGAAGCTTTCTTT.

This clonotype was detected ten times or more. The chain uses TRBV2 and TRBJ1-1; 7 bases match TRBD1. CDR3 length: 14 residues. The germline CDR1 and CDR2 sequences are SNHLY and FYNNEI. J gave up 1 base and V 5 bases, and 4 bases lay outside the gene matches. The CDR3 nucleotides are TGTGCCAGCAGTAGACAGGGCCCGAACACTGAAGCTTTCTTT. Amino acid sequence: CASSRQGPNTEAFF.

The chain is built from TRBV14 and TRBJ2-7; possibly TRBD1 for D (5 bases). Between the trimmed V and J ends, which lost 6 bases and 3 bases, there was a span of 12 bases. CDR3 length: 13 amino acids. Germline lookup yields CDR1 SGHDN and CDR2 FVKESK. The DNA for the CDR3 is TGTGCCAGCAGTAGGGGCCCGGTCTACGAGCAGTACTTC. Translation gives CASSRGPVYEQYF.

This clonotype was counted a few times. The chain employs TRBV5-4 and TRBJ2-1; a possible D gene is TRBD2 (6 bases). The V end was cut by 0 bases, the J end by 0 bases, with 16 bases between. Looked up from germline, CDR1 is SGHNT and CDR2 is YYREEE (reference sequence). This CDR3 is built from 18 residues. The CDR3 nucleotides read TGTGCCAGCAGCTTGGGGTTGGGCGGGGAGAGCTCCTACAATGAGCAGTTCTTC. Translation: CASSLGLGGESSYNEQFF.

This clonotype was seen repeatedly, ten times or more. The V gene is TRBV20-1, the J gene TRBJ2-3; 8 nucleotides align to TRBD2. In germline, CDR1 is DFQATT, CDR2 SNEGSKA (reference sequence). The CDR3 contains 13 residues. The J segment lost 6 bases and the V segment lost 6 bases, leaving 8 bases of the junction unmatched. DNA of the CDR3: TGCAGTGCCCAAGCGGGAGAGGGTGATACGCAGTATTTT. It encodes CSAQAGEGDTQYF.

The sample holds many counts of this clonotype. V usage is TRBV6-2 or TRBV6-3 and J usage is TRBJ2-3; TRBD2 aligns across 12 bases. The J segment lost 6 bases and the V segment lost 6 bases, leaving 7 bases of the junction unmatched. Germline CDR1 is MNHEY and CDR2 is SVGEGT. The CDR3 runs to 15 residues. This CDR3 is CASSALAGGLDTQYF. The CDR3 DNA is TGTGCCAGCAGCGCACTAGCGGGAGGATTGGATACGCAGTATTTT.

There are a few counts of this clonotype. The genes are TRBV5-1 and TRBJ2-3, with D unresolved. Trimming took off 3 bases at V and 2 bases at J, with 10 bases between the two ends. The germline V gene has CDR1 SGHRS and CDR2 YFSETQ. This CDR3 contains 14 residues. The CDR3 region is CASSSPGFTDTQYF. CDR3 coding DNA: TGCGCCAGCAGCTCACCGGGCTTCACAGATACGCAGTATTTT.

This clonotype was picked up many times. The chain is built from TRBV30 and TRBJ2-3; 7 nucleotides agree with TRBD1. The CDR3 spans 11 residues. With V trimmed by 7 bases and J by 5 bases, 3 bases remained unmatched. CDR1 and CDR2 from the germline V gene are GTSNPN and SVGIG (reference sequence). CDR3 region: CASQGEDTQYF. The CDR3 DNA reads TGTGCCTCTCAGGGGGAAGATACGCAGTATTTT.

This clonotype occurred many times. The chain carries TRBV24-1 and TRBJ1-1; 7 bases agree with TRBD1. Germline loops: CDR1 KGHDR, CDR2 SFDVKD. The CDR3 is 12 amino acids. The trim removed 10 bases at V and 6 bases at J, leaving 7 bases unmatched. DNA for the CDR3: TGTGCCACACAGGGGTCAAGTGCTGAAGCTTTCTTT. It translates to CATQGSSAEAFF.

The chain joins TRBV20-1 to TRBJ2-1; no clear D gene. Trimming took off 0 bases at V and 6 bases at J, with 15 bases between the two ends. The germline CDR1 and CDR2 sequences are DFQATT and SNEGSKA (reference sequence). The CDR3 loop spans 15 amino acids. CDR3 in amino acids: CSARDNDWILNEQFF. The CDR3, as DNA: TGCAGTGCTAGAGACAATGACTGGATTCTCAATGAGCAGTTCTTC.

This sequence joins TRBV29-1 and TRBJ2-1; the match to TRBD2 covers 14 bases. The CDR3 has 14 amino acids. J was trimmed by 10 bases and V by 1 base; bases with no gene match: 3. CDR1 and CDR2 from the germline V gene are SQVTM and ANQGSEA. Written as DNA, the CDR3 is TGCAGCGTTGAAGCGGGACTAGCGGGAGTGGAGCAGTTCTTC. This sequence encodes CSVEAGLAGVEQFF.

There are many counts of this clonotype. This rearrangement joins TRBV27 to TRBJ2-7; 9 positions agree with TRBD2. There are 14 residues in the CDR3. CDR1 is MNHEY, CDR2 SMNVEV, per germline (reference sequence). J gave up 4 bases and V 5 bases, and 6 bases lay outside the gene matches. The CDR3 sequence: CASSRLAEIYEQYF. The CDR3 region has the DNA TGTGCCAGCAGTCGACTAGCGGAAATTTACGAGCAGTACTTC.

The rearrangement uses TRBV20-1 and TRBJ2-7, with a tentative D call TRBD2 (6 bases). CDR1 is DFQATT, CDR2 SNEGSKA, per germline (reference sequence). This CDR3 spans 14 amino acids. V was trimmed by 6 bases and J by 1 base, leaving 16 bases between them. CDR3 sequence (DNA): TGCAGTGCCGCCTCGCCGCGGGGATCCTACGAGCAGTACTTC. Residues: CSAASPRGSYEQYF.

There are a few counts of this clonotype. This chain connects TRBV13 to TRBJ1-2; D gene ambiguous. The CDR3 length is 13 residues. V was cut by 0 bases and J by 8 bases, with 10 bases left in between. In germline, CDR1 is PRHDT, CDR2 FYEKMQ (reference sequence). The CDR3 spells CASSLGVERGYTF. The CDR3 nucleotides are TGTGCCAGCAGCTTAGGTGTTGAGAGGGGCTACACCTTC.

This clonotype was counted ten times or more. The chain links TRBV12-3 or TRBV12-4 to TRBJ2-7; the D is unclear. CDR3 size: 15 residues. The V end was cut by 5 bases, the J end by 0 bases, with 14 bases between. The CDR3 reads CASSLIGGSSYEQYF. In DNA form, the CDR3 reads TGTGCCAGCAGTCTGATCGGCGGAAGCTCCTACGAGCAGTACTTC.

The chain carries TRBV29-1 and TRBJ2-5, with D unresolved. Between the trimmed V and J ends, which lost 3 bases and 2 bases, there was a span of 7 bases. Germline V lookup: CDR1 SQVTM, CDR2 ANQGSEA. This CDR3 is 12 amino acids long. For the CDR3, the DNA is TGCAGCGTTGAGAGAATTCAAGAGACCCAGTACTTC. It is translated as CSVERIQETQYF. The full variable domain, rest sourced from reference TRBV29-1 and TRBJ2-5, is SAVISQKPSRDICQRGTSLTIQCQVDSQVTMMFWYRQQPGQSLTLIATANQGSEATYESGFVIDKFPISRPNLTFSTLTVSNMSPEDSSIYLCSVERIQETQYFGPGTRLLVL.

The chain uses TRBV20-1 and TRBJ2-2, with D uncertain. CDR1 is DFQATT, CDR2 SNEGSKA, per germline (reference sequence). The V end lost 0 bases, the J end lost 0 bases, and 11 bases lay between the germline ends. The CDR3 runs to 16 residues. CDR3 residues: CSARDLGDSNTGELFF. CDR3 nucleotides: TGCAGTGCTAGAGATCTTGGGGATTCGAACACCGGGGAGCTGTTTTTT.

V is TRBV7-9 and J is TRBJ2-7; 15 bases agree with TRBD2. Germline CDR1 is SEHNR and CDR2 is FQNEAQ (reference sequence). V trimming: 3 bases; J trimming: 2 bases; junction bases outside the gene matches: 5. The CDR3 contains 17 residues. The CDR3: CASSFGLAGGRTYEQYF. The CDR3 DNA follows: TGTGCCAGCAGCTTTGGACTAGCGGGAGGGAGGACCTACGAGCAGTACTTC. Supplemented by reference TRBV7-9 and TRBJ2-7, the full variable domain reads DTGVSQNPRHKITKRGQNVTFRCDPISEHNRLYWYRQTLGQGPEFLTYFQNEAQLEKSRLLSDRFSAERPKGSFSTLEIQRTEQGDSAMYLCASSFGLAGGRTYEQYFGPGTRLTVT.

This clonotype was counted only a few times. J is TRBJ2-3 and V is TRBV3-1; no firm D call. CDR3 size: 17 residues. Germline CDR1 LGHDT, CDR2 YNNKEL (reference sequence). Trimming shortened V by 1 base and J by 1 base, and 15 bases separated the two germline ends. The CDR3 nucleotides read TGTGCCAGCAGCCAAGTAGTATTCTCCAGGCGCACAGATACGCAGTATTTT. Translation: CASSQVVFSRRTDTQYF.

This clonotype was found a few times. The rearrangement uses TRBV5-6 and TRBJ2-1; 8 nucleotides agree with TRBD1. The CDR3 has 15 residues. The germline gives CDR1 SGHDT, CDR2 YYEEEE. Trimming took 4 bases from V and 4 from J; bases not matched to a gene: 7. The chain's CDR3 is CASSPVGQAYNEQFF. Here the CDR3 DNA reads TGTGCCAGCAGCCCCGTGGGACAGGCTTACAATGAGCAGTTCTTC.

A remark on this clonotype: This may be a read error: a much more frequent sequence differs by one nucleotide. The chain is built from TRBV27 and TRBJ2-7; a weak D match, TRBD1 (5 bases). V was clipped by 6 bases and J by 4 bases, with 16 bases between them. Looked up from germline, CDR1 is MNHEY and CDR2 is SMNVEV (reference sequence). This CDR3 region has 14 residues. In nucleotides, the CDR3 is TGTGCCAGCAGCCGACCAAGGGGTCTATACGAGCAGTACTTC. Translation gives CASSRPRGLYEQYF.

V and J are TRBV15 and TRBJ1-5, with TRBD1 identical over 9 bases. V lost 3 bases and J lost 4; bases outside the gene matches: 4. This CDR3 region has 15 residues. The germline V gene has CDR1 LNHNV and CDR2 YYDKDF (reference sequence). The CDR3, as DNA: TGTGCCACCAGCAGTGGGGGACAGGGAAATCAGCCCCAGCATTTT. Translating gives CATSSGGQGNQPQHF.

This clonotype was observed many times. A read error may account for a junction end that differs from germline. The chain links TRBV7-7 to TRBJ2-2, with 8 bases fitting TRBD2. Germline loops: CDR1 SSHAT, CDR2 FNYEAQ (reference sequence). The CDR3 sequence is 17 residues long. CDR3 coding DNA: TGTGCTAGCAGCTTAGCGGAGCTAGCGGGCAACACCGGGGAGCTGTTTTTT. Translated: CASSLAELAGNTGELFF.

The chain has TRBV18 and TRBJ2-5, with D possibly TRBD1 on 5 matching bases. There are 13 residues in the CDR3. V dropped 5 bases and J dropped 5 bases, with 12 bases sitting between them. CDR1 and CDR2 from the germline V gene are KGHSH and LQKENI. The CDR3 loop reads CASSYAGSETQYF. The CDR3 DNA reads TGTGCCAGCTCATATGCAGGGTCCGAGACCCAGTACTTC. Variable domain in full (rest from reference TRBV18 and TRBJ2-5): NAGVMQNPRHLVRRRGQEARLRCSPMKGHSHVYWYRQLPEEGLKFMVYLQKENIIDESGMPKERFSAEFPKEGPSILRIQQVVRGDSAAYFCASSYAGSETQYFGPGTRLLVL.

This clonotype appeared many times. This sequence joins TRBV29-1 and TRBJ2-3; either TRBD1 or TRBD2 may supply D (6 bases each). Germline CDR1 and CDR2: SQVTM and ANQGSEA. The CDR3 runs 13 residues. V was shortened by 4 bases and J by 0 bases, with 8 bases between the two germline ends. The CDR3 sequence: CSVAGGSTDTQYF. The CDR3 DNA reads TGCAGCGTTGCCGGGGGCAGCACAGATACGCAGTATTTT.